This record looks at one TCR beta chain sequence and its context. Its antigen specificity is not known. Base-call qualities are not available, and no considerably larger clone is one nucleotide away. Amplification of TCR beta CDR3 regions was carried out from RNA transcripts. The first round of RT-PCR for the TCR CDR3 was performed with the HTBI primer set and the Qiagen OneStep RT-PCR kit. The libraries were constructed in a second round of multiplex PCR and then size-selected and purified. Paired-end sequencing of the libraries was performed with 100 bp reads on an Illumina HiSeq2000. As for the original processing: Raw data were processed with SOAPnuke, discarding reads with adapters, uncalled bases, mean Phred below 15, or no exact constant-primer or identifier match. High-quality paired reads were merged with COPE v1.2.5, and unique nucleotide sequences were defined as clonotypes. Clonotypes were aligned to IMGT TRBV, TRBD and TRBJ reference segments using MiTCR v1.1. Analysis was restricted to V-J combinations with a frequency above 0.0001, which covered about 99% of repertoires. The TCS score was defined as the ratio of F50 (clonal expansion) to E x V (chaos), calculated using BLOSUM62-based TCRdist between CDR3 peptides within each V-J. Welch's t-statistics and random forest reduced 450 to 600 V-J features to 13, which were used in a naive Bayes classifier (R e1071). The Morisita-Horn index was used to measure how similar the thyroid and blood repertoires were. The public sequencing data were trimmed at Q25 with fastp and processed into clonotypes with MiXCR by TCRdb, which kept only in-frame beta chains. Rows merge per CDR3 protein into single entries with the most common DNA and genes. It is TCRdb's table, rather than the study itself, that gives the V and J calls and clone size. A total of 700,000 to 850,000 distinct CDR3 sequences appear in this sample, approximately 40% of them only once. Jointly, the top ten make up 31% of the sample.

The source of the sample is a study of T cells in Graves' hyperthyroidism and ophthalmopathy (dated by TCRdb to between 2018 and 2021). In terms of the full investigation: Peripheral blood samples were taken at the time of initial diagnosis, prior to any treatment. To identify distinguishing TCR V-J signatures, a discovery cohort of 95 to 100 patients was used, comprising 40 to 45 with Graves' ophthalmopathy and some 57 with stable Graves' hyperthyroidism. The paper reports TCR Vbeta CDR3 sequencing of about 140 peripheral blood samples: around 45 ophthalmopathy, fewer than 85 hyperthyroidism and around 17 progressor patients. In addition, the study compared T-cell repertoires in thyroid tissue and in blood from about 6 Graves' hyperthyroidism patients. Following sampling, methimazole starting at 30 mg daily was given to hyperthyroidism patients, and high-dose intravenous methylprednisolone was given to ophthalmopathy patients. The roughly 94 discovery patients were randomly divided into training and test sets at a 7:3 ratio. Whether ophthalmopathy could be predicted prospectively was tested in an independent validation cohort made up of 18 to 20 hyperthyroidism patients plus 17 patients who later progressed to ophthalmopathy.

Its CDR3 holds 17 amino acids, cysteine through phenylalanine. Only the CDR3 portion is preserved as DNA: 51 bases, with reading frame beginning at the first base. The junction shows trimming of 5 bases on V and 9 bases on J, and the gene matches do not reach 19 bases of it. CDR1 and CDR2 (KGHDR, SFDVKD) derive from the germline V gene. A patient counted as having stable Graves' hyperthyroidism if no progression to ophthalmopathy occurred over 18 months of follow-up. Hyperthyroidism patients were newly diagnosed, with disease duration under 2 months, and aged 18 to 65 years. Exclusion was applied to patients with uncontrolled infections, other autoimmune diseases, pregnancy or lactation. Diagnoses relied on clinical symptoms, serum thyroxine and TRAb, thyroid ultrasound and orbital computed tomography. PBMCs were separated from over 9 ml of fresh peripheral blood using Ficoll-Paque density gradient centrifugation. Total RNA was extracted using Trizol reagent, and RNA quality was assessed on an Agilent 2100 Bioanalyzer.

Study-level results and caveats: Ophthalmopathy was separated from stable hyperthyroidism by a 13 V-J signature model, with 85% to 90% sensitivity and approximately 81% specificity obtained in cross-validation and 80%/75% obtained in testing. Most expanded thyroid clonotypes (frequency above 0.001) were also detected in blood, a finding suggesting that blood repertoires may reflect thyroid immune responses. During validation, the model predicted progression to ophthalmopathy a median of around 7 months ahead of onset, with around 70% sensitivity and roughly 75% specificity. Sample size was not statistically predetermined, and investigators were not blinded to group allocation.

The TCR sequence derives from a woman between 40 and 55 years old with Graves' hyperthyroidism. The sequenced sample was blood. Rearrangement joined TRBV24-1 to TRBJ2-7; TRBD1 matches 9 bases in the middle. The DNA reads as follows: TGTGCCACCAGTGTCAATATTCCCGGGACAGGGCCCGGCGGGCAGTACTTC. Translated, this is CATSVNIPGTGPGGQYF.